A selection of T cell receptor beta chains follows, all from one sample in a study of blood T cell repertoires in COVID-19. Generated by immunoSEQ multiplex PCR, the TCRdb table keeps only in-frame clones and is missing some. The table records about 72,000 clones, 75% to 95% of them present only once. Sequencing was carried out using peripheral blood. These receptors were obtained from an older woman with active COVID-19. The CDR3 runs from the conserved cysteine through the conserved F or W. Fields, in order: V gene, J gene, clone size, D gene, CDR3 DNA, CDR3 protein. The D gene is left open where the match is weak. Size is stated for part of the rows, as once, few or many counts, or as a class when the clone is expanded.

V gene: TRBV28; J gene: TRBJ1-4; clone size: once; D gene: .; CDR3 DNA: TGTGCCAGCAGTTTAGGAGGGGTTGGGGAAAAACTGTTTTTT; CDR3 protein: CASSLGGVGEKLFF
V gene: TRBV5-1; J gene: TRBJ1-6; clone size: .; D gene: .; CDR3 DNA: TGCGCCAGCAGCTTGGGACGGGGAAATTCACCCCTCCACTTT; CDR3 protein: CASSLGRGNSPLHF
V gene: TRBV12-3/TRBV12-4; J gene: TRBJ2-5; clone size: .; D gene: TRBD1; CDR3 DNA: TGTGCCAGCAGTGGACAGGGTTGGGCCCAGTACTTC; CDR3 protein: CASSGQGWAQYF
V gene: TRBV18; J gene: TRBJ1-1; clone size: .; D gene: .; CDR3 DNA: TGTGCCAGCTCCCTCAGGGGAAGCTTTAACACTGAAGCTTTCTTT; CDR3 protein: CASSLRGSFNTEAFF
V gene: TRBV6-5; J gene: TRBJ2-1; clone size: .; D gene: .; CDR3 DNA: TGTGCCAGCAGCCCGGTGAGCGGGCCACGTGGTGAGCAGTTCTTC; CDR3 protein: CASSPVSGPRGEQFF
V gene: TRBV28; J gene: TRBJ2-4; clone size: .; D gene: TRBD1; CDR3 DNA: TGTGCCAGCAGTCAACAGGGGGGCCTAGCCAAAAACATTCAGTACTTC; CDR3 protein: CASSQQGGLAKNIQYF
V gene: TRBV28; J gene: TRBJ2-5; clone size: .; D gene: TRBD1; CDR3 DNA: TGTGCCAGCAGTGCACGGACAGGGCTCCAAGAGACCCAGTACTTC; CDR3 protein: CASSARTGLQETQYF
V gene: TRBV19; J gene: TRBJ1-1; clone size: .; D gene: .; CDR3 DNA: TGTGCCAGTACCACTGAGGTAGGCCAAGCTTTCTTT; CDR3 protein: CASTTEVGQAFF
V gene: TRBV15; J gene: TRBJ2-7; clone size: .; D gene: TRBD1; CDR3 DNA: TGTGCCACCAGCAGGAGGGGACAGGGGGCGAGCGAGCAGTACTTC; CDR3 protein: CATSRRGQGASEQYF
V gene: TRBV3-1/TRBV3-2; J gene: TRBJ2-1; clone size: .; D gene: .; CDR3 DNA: TGTGCCAGCAGCCAAGTAGTCACCTCGGGTGAGCAGTTCTTC; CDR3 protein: CASSQVVTSGEQFF
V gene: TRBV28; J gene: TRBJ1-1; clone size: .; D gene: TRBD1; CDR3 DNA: TGTGCCAGCAGGAGACCCCAGGGGGCATACACTGAAGCTTTCTTT; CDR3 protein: CASRRPQGAYTEAFF
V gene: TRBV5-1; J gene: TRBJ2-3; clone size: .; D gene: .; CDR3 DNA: TGCGCCAGCAGCGCCTACATGGTGGACACCACAGATACGCAGTATTTT; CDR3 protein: CASSAYMVDTTDTQYF
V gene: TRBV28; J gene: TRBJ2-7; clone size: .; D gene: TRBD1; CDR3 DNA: TGTGCCAGCAGCTCGGAGGAAACCGGGACAGGCTCCTACGAGCAGTACTTC; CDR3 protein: CASSSEETGTGSYEQYF
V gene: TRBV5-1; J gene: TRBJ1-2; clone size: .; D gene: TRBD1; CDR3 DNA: TGCGCCAGCAGCCGTGGACAGGAGATTAACTATGGCTACACCTTC; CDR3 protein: CASSRGQEINYGYTF
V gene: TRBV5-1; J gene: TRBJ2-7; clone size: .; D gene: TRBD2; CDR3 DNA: TGCGCCAGCAGCTACTACTACGGGACTAGGGTCGACGAGCAGTACTTC; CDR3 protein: CASSYYYGTRVDEQYF
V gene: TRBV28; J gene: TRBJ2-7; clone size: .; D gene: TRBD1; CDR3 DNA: TGTGCCAGCAAGACAGGGGGCCTGGTCGAGCAGTACTTC; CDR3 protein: CASKTGGLVEQYF
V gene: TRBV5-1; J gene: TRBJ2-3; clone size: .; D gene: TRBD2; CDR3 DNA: TGCGCCAGCAACCAAAGGATCCTAGCGGGAGTTGGAGATACGCAGTATTTT; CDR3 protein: CASNQRILAGVGDTQYF
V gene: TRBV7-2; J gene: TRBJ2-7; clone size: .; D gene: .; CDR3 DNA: TGTGCCAGCAGCTTACAGGGGCCCTACTCATACGAGCAGTACTTC; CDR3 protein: CASSLQGPYSYEQYF
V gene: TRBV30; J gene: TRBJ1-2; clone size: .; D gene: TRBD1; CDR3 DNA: TGTGCCTGGAGTCCTCCCCGACAGGGGAAGAGCTATGGCTACACCTTC; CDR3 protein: CAWSPPRQGKSYGYTF
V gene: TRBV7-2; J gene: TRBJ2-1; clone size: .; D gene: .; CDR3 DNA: TGTGCCAGCAGCTTATCAGGGGTCAACAATGAGCAGTTCTTC; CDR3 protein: CASSLSGVNNEQFF
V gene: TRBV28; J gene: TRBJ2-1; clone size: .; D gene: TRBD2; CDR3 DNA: TGTGCCAGCAGTTTACTAGCGGGAGCCAATGAGCAGTTCTTC; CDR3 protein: CASSLLAGANEQFF
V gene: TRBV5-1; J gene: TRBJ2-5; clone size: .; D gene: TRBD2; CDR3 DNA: TGCGCCAGCAGCCCGGGACTAGCGGAGACCCAGTACTTC; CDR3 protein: CASSPGLAETQYF
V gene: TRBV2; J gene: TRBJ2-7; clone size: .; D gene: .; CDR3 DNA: TGTGCCAGCAGTGAAGGTAATAGCGTCTCCTACGAGCAGTACTTC; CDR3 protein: CASSEGNSVSYEQYF
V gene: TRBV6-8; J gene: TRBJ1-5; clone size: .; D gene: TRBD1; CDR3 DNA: TGTGCCAGCAGTCAGGGGGGATGGGGCAATCAGCCCCAGCATTTT; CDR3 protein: CASSQGGWGNQPQHF
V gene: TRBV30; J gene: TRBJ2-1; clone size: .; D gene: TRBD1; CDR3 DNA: TGTGCCTGGTCTACTACGGACAGGGTCTATCCTGAGCAGTTCTTC; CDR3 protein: CAWSTTDRVYPEQFF
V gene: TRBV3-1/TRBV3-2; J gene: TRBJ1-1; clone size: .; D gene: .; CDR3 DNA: TGTGCCAGCAGCCAAGAAGGATTGGGCTTTAGGAACACTGAAGCTTTCTTT; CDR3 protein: CASSQEGLGFRNTEAFF
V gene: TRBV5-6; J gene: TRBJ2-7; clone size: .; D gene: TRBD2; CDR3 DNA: TGTGCCAGCAGCTTGAGACCAACCCGGGGGGACGAGCAGTACTTC; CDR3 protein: CASSLRPTRGDEQYF
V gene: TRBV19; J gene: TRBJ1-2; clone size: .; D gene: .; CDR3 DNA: TGTGCCAGTAGTATTATAGGACAAGCTGGCTACACCTTC; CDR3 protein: CASSIIGQAGYTF
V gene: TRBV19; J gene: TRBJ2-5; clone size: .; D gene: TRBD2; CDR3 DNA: TGTGCCAGTAGTATAGGATTAGCGGGTCCCCAAGAGACCCAGTACTTC; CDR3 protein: CASSIGLAGPQETQYF
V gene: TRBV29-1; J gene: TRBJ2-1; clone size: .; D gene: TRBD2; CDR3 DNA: TGCAGCGTTGTCGGGGGACTATCCTACAATGAGCAGTTCTTC; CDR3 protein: CSVVGGLSYNEQFF
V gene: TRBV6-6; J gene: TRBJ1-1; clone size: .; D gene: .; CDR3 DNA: TGTGCCAGCACCCTCGGGGGGCACAACACTGAAGCTTTCTTT; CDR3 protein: CASTLGGHNTEAFF
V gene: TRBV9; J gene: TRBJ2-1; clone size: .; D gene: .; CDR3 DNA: TGTGCCAGCAGCGCTCGACTAGGGGCGTACAATGAGCAGTTCTTC; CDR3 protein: CASSARLGAYNEQFF
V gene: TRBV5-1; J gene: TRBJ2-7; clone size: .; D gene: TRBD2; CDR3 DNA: TGCGCCAGCAGAGTGCGGGAGTTGTACGAGCAGTACTTC; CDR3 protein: CASRVRELYEQYF
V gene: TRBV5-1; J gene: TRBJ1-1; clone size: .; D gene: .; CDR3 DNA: TGCGCCAGCAGCTTAAACGACAGGCTGGGCACTGAAGCTTTCTTT; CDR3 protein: CASSLNDRLGTEAFF
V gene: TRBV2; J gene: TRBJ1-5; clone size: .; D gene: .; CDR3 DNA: TGTGCCAGCAGTTTTGACAGCCCCAATCAGCCCCAGCATTTT; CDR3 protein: CASSFDSPNQPQHF
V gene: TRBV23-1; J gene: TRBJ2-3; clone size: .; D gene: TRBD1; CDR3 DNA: TGCGCCAGCAGTCAATCGGGAGACAGGGTCCCAGATACGCAGTATTTT; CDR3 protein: CASSQSGDRVPDTQYF
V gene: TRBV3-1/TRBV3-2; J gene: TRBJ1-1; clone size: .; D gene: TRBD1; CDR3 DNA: TGTGCCAGCAGCCCAACACAGGGGGCTTTGAACACTGAAGCTTTCTTT; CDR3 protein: CASSPTQGALNTEAFF
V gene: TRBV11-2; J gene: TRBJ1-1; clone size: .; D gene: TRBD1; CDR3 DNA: TGTGCCAGCAGAACAGGGGGTGGTGGGACTGAAGCTTTCTTT; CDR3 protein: CASRTGGGGTEAFF
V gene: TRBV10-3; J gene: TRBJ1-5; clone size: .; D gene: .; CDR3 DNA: TGTGCCATCAGTGTTCAGTATAGCAATCAGCCCCAGCATTTT; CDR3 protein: CAISVQYSNQPQHF
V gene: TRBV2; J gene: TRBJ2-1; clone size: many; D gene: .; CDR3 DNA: TGTGCCAGCAGTGAGGATTTGGGGCCTCGGAGCTCCTACAATGAGCAGTTCTTC; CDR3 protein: CASSEDLGPRSSYNEQFF
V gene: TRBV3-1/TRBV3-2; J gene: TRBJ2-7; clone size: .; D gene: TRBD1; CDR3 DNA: TGTGCCAGCAGCCCCGGGACAGGGGTGGGCGAGCAGTACTTC; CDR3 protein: CASSPGTGVGEQYF
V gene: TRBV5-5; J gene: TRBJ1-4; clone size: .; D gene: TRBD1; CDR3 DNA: TGTGCCAGCAGCTTGGAGGACAGGGAGAGCGAAAAACTGTTTTTT; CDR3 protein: CASSLEDRESEKLFF
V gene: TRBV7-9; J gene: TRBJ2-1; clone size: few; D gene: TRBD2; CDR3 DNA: TGTGCCAGCAGCAGCTGGGGGGAGGGGTCTAATGAGCAGTTCTTC; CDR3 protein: CASSSWGEGSNEQFF
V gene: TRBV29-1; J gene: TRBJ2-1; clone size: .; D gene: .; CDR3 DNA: TGCAGCGTTGAAGGGCTAGTAAAGGACAATGAGCAGTTCTTC; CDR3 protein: CSVEGLVKDNEQFF
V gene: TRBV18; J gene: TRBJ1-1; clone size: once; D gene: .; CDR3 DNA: TGTGCCAGCTCAGCGGGGGGGAAAACTGAAGCTTTCTTT; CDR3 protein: CASSAGGKTEAFF
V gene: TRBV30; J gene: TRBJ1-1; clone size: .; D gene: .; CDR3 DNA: TGTGCCTGGAGTGTACGGGAGAATTACACTGAAGCTTTCTTT; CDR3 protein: CAWSVRENYTEAFF
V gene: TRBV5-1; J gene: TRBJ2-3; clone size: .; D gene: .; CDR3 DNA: TGCGCCAGCAGCTCTCTGGGTAGCGGCCTTTCAGGAGATACGCAGTATTTT; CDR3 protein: CASSSLGSGLSGDTQYF
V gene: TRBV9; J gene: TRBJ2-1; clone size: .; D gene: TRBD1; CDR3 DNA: TGTGCCAGCAGCAAGAGGGCGCCGGGACAGGGTTCCTCTCGCAATGAGCAGTTCTTC; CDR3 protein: CASSKRAPGQGSSRNEQFF
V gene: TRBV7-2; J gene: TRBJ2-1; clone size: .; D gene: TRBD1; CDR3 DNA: TGTGCCAGCACCAACGACCGGGACAGATACAATGAGCAGTTCTTC; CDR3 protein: CASTNDRDRYNEQFF
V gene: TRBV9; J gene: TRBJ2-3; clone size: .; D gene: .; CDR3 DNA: TGTGCCAGCAGCGTAGGGGGAGGAAGCACAGATACGCAGTATTTT; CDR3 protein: CASSVGGGSTDTQYF